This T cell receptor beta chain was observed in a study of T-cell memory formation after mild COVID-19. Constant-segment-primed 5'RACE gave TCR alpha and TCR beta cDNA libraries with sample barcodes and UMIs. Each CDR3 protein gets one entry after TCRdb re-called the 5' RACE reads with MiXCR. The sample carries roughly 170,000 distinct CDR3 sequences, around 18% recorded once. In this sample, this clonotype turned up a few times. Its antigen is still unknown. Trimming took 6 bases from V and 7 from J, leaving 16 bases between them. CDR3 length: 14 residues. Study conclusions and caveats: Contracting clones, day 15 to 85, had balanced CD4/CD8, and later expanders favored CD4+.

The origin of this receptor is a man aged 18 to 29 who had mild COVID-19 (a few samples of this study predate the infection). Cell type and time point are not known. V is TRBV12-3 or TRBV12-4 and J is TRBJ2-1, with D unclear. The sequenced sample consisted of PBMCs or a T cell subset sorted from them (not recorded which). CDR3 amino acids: CASSPPGRANEQFF. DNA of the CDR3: TGTGCCAGCAGCCCTCCCGGAAGGGCGAATGAGCAGTTCTTC.